These T cell receptor beta chains were read from a single sample in a study of response to subunit inactivated influenza vaccine. TCRdb re-analysed the RT-PCR reads in MiXCR, keeping a single row per CDR3 protein. The repertoire consists of 500,000 or so distinct CDR3 sequences, with 16% occurring once and the leading ten covering less than 4%. The sequenced sample was CD4+ T cells sorted from PBMCs, obtained roughly 24 months after vaccination. Receptors originate from a man aged 50-75 years who received an inactivated influenza vaccine. CDR3s include the opening cysteine and the closing phenylalanine or tryptophan. The order of the fields is J gene, clone size, D gene, V gene, CDR3 DNA, CDR3 protein. D genes are given only for firm matches. Not every row has a clone size; where given, it reads once, few, many or a size class.

j_call: TRBJ2-2
clone_size: .
d_call: .
v_call: TRBV5-8
cdr3_nt: TGTGCCAGCAGCCCCTCGCTGATCTTCGGGGAGCTGTTTTTT
cdr3_aa: CASSPSLIFGELFF

j_call: TRBJ1-6
clone_size: many
d_call: .
v_call: TRBV11-2
cdr3_nt: TGTGCCAGCAGCCCGTCCTCTGCAGGTTCACCCCTCCACTTT
cdr3_aa: CASSPSSAGSPLHF

j_call: TRBJ1-1
clone_size: few
d_call: TRBD1
v_call: TRBV3-1
cdr3_nt: TGTGCCAGCAGCCAAACAGGGGGATATCGGGCTTTCTTT
cdr3_aa: CASSQTGGYRAFF

j_call: TRBJ2-7
clone_size: many
d_call: .
v_call: TRBV12-3/TRBV12-4
cdr3_nt: TGTGCCAGCAGTTCCGACAGATACGAGCAGTACTTC
cdr3_aa: CASSSDRYEQYF

j_call: TRBJ2-7
clone_size: few
d_call: .
v_call: TRBV4-2
cdr3_nt: TGTGCCAGCAGCCAAGCCCGAGGCGACGAGCAGTACTTC
cdr3_aa: CASSQARGDEQYF

j_call: TRBJ2-3
clone_size: .
d_call: .
v_call: TRBV7-6
cdr3_nt: TGTGCCAGCAGCTTAAGGGCGCTTGGGACGAGGAACACAGATACGCAGTATTTT
cdr3_aa: CASSLRALGTRNTDTQYF

j_call: TRBJ2-5
clone_size: .
d_call: .
v_call: TRBV5-1
cdr3_nt: TGCGCCAGCAAAGGAGACGGCCAAGAGACCCAGTACTTC
cdr3_aa: CASKGDGQETQYF

j_call: TRBJ1-6
clone_size: many
d_call: .
v_call: TRBV10-3
cdr3_nt: TGTGCCATCAGTGAGGTGGGGCAATCACCCCTCCACTTT
cdr3_aa: CAISEVGQSPLHF

j_call: TRBJ2-1
clone_size: .
d_call: TRBD2
v_call: TRBV7-2
cdr3_nt: TGTGCCAGCAGCTTAGACCTAGCGGGAGGGCTTGAGCAGTTCTTC
cdr3_aa: CASSLDLAGGLEQFF

j_call: TRBJ2-5
clone_size: few
d_call: .
v_call: TRBV5-6
cdr3_nt: TGTGCCAGCAGCAGATGGGCGCAAGAGACCCAGTACTTC
cdr3_aa: CASSRWAQETQYF

j_call: TRBJ1-2
clone_size: .
d_call: .
v_call: TRBV6-1
cdr3_nt: TGTGCCAGCAGCGCGCCAAGGGAGGGTGGCTACACCTTC
cdr3_aa: CASSAPREGGYTF

j_call: TRBJ2-1
clone_size: few
d_call: .
v_call: TRBV4-3
cdr3_nt: TGCGCCAGCAGCCAAGATGCGGGGCTCGCTGAGCAGTTCTTC
cdr3_aa: CASSQDAGLAEQFF

j_call: TRBJ2-3
clone_size: .
d_call: .
v_call: TRBV30
cdr3_nt: TGTGCCTGGACATTCGCAGATACGCAGTATTTT
cdr3_aa: CAWTFADTQYF

j_call: TRBJ2-3
clone_size: few
d_call: TRBD2
v_call: TRBV6-5
cdr3_nt: TGTGCCAGCAGTTACTCGAGCGGGGGGCATCGAACAGATACGCAGTATTTT
cdr3_aa: CASSYSSGGHRTDTQYF

j_call: TRBJ1-5
clone_size: few
d_call: .
v_call: TRBV20-1
cdr3_nt: TGCAGTGCTAGGCGAACAGGGTTTCAGCCCCAGCATTTT
cdr3_aa: CSARRTGFQPQHF

j_call: TRBJ2-3
clone_size: many
d_call: TRBD2
v_call: TRBV28
cdr3_nt: TGTGCCAGCAGTTTAGCGGGAGTCAATACGCAGTATTTT
cdr3_aa: CASSLAGVNTQYF

j_call: TRBJ2-5
clone_size: few
d_call: .
v_call: TRBV29-1
cdr3_nt: TGCAGCGTTAACCACCGGACAATACGCGGGGAGACCCAGTACTTC
cdr3_aa: CSVNHRTIRGETQYF

j_call: TRBJ1-1
clone_size: .
d_call: .
v_call: TRBV18
cdr3_nt: TGTGCCAGCTCACCCCGCCCCGGAATGAACACTGAAGCTTTCTTT
cdr3_aa: CASSPRPGMNTEAFF

j_call: TRBJ2-5
clone_size: .
d_call: .
v_call: TRBV30
cdr3_nt: TGTGCCTGGAGTCCCGGTGGGATAGAGACCCAGTACTTC
cdr3_aa: CAWSPGGIETQYF

j_call: TRBJ2-1
clone_size: few
d_call: TRBD2
v_call: TRBV5-6
cdr3_nt: TGTGCCAGCAGCTTTATGGGGACTAGCTACAATGAGCAGTTCTTC
cdr3_aa: CASSFMGTSYNEQFF